Here is one T cell receptor beta chain with its context. Profiling relied on immunoSEQ multiplex PCR, and the TCRdb table lists in-frame clones only, not all of them. In the table there are 330,000 or so clones, over 80% of which are singletons. Enrolment of Seattle patients took place during active infection, and they were followed longitudinally. The data were taken from a study of blood T cell repertoires in COVID-19. Across the study: COVID-19 samples, acute and convalescent, were from the United States, Italy and Spain. PBMCs, B-cell-depleted T cells, or T cells provided the cDNA or gDNA that made up the material.

Input material: peripheral blood. This TCR derives from a man aged 25-45 years with COVID-19, enrolled during active disease.

CDR3 DNA: TGTGCCAGCAGCAGGACAGGGGGCGGGCAGTACTTC. Protein sequence: CASSRTGGGQYF. This sequence joins TRBV7-8 and TRBJ2-7; 11 bases align to TRBD1. Germline lookup yields CDR1 SGHVS and CDR2 FQNEAQ. The CDR3 runs to 12 residues. V lost 5 bases to trimming and J lost 9 bases; unmatched junction nucleotides: 3.